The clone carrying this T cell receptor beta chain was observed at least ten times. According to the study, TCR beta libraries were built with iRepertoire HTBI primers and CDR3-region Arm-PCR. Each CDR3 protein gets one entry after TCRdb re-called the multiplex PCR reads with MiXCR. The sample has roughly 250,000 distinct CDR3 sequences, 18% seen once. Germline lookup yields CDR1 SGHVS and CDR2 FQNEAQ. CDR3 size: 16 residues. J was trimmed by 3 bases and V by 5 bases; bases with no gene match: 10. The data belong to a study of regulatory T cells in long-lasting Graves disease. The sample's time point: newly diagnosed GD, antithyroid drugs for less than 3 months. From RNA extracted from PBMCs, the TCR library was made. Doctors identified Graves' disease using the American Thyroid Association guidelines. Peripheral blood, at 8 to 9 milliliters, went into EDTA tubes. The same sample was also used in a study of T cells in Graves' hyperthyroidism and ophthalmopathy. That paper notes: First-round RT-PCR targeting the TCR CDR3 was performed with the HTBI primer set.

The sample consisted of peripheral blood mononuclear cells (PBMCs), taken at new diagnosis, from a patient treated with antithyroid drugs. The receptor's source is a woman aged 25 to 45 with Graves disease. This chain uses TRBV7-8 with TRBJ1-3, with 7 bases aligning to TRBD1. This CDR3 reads CASSRLPTGSGNTIYF. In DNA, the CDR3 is TGTGCCAGCAGCCGACTACCGACAGGGAGTGGAAACACCATATATTTT.